Listed below are T cell receptor beta chains from one sample, sequenced in a study of cytomegalovirus exposure and HLA in healthy donors. Method: immunoSEQ multiplex PCR; TCRdb's copy keeps in-frame clones and lacks some. This table has approximately 140,000 clones, 70% to 80% appearing once. The source material was PBMCs. The receptor source for this set is a man in his fifties or sixties in good health and CMV-seropositive. The CDR3 runs from the conserved cysteine through the conserved F or W. The D gene is left open where the match is weak. Rows give clone size only sometimes, using once, few, many, or a class for an expanded clone.

v_call	d_call	clone_size	cdr3_length	j_call	cdr3_aa	cdr3_nt
TRBV19	TRBD1	.	14	TRBJ2-5	CASSGTGGRETQYF	TGTGCCAGTAGTGGGACAGGCGGACGGGAGACCCAGTACTTC
TRBV11-2	TRBD1	.	16	TRBJ2-1	CASSLGGSGGYNEQFF	TGTGCCAGCAGCTTAGGTGGGTCAGGGGGCTACAATGAGCAGTTCTTC
TRBV11-2	.	.	13	TRBJ1-1	CASSQTRGTEAFF	TGTGCCAGCAGCCAAACACGGGGGACTGAAGCTTTCTTT
TRBV7-2	.	.	15	TRBJ1-2	CASSLDVGEYYGYTF	TGTGCCAGCAGCTTAGACGTTGGGGAGTACTATGGCTACACCTTC
TRBV2	.	.	11	TRBJ1-1	CASRPAGEAFF	TGTGCCAGCCGGCCGGCAGGGGAAGCTTTCTTT
TRBV9	.	.	16	TRBJ2-3	CASSVEHGISTDTQYF	TGTGCCAGCAGCGTAGAACACGGGATTAGCACAGATACGCAGTATTTT
TRBV6-6	TRBD1	few	15	TRBJ2-5	CASTKLRDRAETQYF	TGTGCCAGCACCAAGCTCCGGGACAGGGCCGAGACCCAGTACTTC
TRBV6-4	.	.	14	TRBJ1-2	CASSDSGSYYGYTF	TGTGCCAGCAGTGACTCGGGCTCGTATTATGGCTACACCTTC
TRBV2	TRBD1	.	13	TRBJ1-2	CASSSDTGGGYTF	TGTGCCAGCAGTTCAGATACAGGGGGCGGCTACACCTTC
TRBV18	TRBD1	.	17	TRBJ1-3	CASSPRTGEAFGNTIYF	TGTGCCAGCTCACCCCGGACAGGGGAGGCGTTTGGAAACACCATATATTTT
TRBV28	TRBD1	.	15	TRBJ2-2	CASRSGGLNTGELFF	TGTGCCAGCAGGTCAGGGGGCCTGAACACCGGGGAGCTGTTTTTT
TRBV7-9	.	.	15	TRBJ2-2	CSSSLEILPPGELFF	TGTTCCAGCAGCTTGGAGATACTCCCGCCCGGGGAGCTGTTTTTT
TRBV2	.	.	15	TRBJ2-1	CASSELGGGVSEQFF	TGTGCCAGCAGTGAACTGGGCGGCGGGGTGAGTGAGCAGTTCTTC
TRBV5-5	.	.	18	TRBJ2-1	CASSLVPGRFDSYNEQFF	TGTGCCAGCAGCTTGGTCCCAGGCCGGTTCGATTCCTACAATGAGCAGTTCTTC
TRBV28	TRBD1	.	13	TRBJ2-7	CASRRTGNREQYF	TGTGCCAGCCGTAGGACAGGGAACCGGGAGCAGTACTTC
TRBV5-1	TRBD2	.	16	TRBJ2-4	CASSFFPSGNENIQYF	TGCGCCAGCAGTTTCTTCCCAAGCGGGAACGAAAACATTCAGTACTTC
TRBV7-8	.	.	16	TRBJ1-1	CASSFPTGAGRTEAFF	TGTGCCAGCAGCTTTCCAACCGGAGCGGGGCGCACTGAAGCTTTCTTT
TRBV7-6	.	.	12	TRBJ2-1	CASSLGVGEQFF	TGTGCCAGCAGCTTAGGAGTTGGTGAGCAGTTCTTC
TRBV11-2	TRBD1	.	14	TRBJ1-1	CASSRQGMNTEAFF	TGTGCCAGCAGTCGACAGGGAATGAACACTGAAGCCTTCTTT
TRBV10-2	TRBD2	.	20	TRBJ2-4	CASTPKPGLAGGLSKNIQYF	TGCGCCAGCACTCCCAAACCGGGACTAGCGGGGGGATTGTCCAAAAACATTCAGTACTTC
TRBV5-1	TRBD2	.	17	TRBJ2-1	CASSLEGGIAGADEQFF	TGCGCCAGCAGCCTGGAAGGTGGAATAGCGGGAGCGGATGAGCAGTTCTTC
TRBV19	.	.	15	TRBJ1-5	CASSFDSYSNQPQHF	TGTGCCAGTAGTTTCGACAGTTATAGCAATCAGCCCCAGCATTTT
TRBV7-9	.	.	16	TRBJ1-5	CASSPVGGANNQPQHF	TGTGCCAGCAGCCCGGTCGGGGGGGCGAACAATCAGCCCCAGCATTTT
TRBV19	.	few	11	TRBJ2-1	CATRGEDEQFF	TGTGCCACCAGGGGTGAAGATGAGCAGTTCTTC
TRBV29-1	.	.	12	TRBJ2-7	CSVQPRGYEQYF	TGCAGCGTGCAGCCCAGGGGCTACGAGCAGTACTTC
TRBV6-5	TRBD1	once	14	TRBJ1-5	CASSYSRGRQPQHF	TGTGCCAGCAGTTACTCAAGGGGGCGTCAGCCCCAGCATTTT
TRBV9	TRBD1	.	14	TRBJ2-7	CASSVGQGAYEQYF	TGTGCCAGCAGCGTGGGACAGGGGGCCTACGAGCAGTACTTC
TRBV7-9	.	.	12	TRBJ1-2	CASSLTGLGYTF	TGTGCCAGCAGCTTAACAGGGTTGGGCTACACCTTC
TRBV30	TRBD1	.	15	TRBJ1-2	CAWSVSGQGESGYTF	TGTGCCTGGAGTGTTTCCGGACAGGGCGAAAGCGGCTACACCTTC
TRBV19	TRBD1	.	14	TRBJ1-4	CASSPRGANEKLFF	TGTGCCAGTAGTCCCAGGGGGGCTAATGAAAAACTGTTTTTT
TRBV10-3	TRBD1	.	17	TRBJ1-3	CAISESRTGYSGNTIYF	TGTGCCATCAGTGAGTCCCGGACAGGATACTCTGGAAACACCATATATTTT
TRBV5-6	.	.	16	TRBJ1-5	CASSLGGVNSNQPQHF	TGTGCCAGCAGCTTAGGGGGTGTAAATAGCAATCAGCCCCAGCATTTT
TRBV2	.	.	14	TRBJ1-2	CASSEGGINYGYTF	TGTGCCAGCAGTGAGGGGGGGATAAACTATGGCTACACCTTC
TRBV10-1	.	few	16	TRBJ1-1	CASSELSGLGRTEAFF	TGCGCCAGCAGTGAGCTATCAGGGCTGGGTCGCACTGAAGCTTTCTTT
TRBV6-4	.	.	15	TRBJ1-6	CASRRDPGPNSPLHF	TGTGCCAGCAGGAGGGATCCGGGCCCAAATTCACCCCTCCACTTT
TRBV5-1	.	.	12	TRBJ1-1	CASRLDNTEAFF	TGCGCCAGCAGGTTAGATAACACTGAAGCTTTCTTT
TRBV27	.	.	14	TRBJ1-5	CASSLNRRNQPQHF	TGTGCCAGCAGTTTAAACAGGAGAAATCAGCCCCAGCATTTT
TRBV7-6	.	.	15	TRBJ2-3	CASSRGGERTDTQYF	TGTGCCAGCAGCAGGGGCGGGGAGCGCACAGATACGCAGTATTTT
TRBV11-3	TRBD1	.	16	TRBJ2-1	CASSLDSTGAYNEQFF	TGTGCCAGCAGCTTAGATTCCACAGGGGCCTACAATGAGCAGTTCTTC
TRBV7-9	TRBD2	once	13	TRBJ2-7	CASSPGRGDEQYF	TGTGCCAGCAGCCCCGGGAGGGGAGACGAGCAGTACTTC
TRBV9	TRBD2	once	15	TRBJ2-5	CASSYGLAVQETQYF	TGTGCCAGCAGCTATGGACTAGCGGTTCAAGAGACCCAGTACTTC
TRBV28	TRBD1	.	16	TRBJ2-7	CASSPGGQAISYEQYF	TGTGCCAGCAGTCCCGGGGGACAGGCAATTTCCTACGAGCAGTACTTC
TRBV27	TRBD2	few	15	TRBJ2-1	CASSLSGRSGLEQFF	TGTGCCAGCAGTTTAAGCGGGAGGTCCGGGTTGGAGCAGTTCTTC
TRBV18	.	.	15	TRBJ2-5	CASSLGTLNQETQYF	TGTGCCAGCTCACTAGGGACACTCAACCAAGAGACCCAGTACTTC
TRBV7-8	TRBD1	.	14	TRBJ1-2	CASSAGQGDTGYTF	TGTGCCAGCAGCGCGGGACAGGGGGATACTGGCTACACCTTC
TRBV9	TRBD1	.	15	TRBJ2-7	CASSVATGAAYEQYF	TGTGCCAGCAGCGTTGCGACAGGGGCGGCCTACGAGCAGTACTTC
TRBV7-3	TRBD1	.	13	TRBJ2-7	CASSQDRVYEQYF	TGTGCCAGCAGCCAAGACAGGGTCTACGAGCAGTACTTC
TRBV9	TRBD2	.	16	TRBJ2-3	CASSVSGSGQIDTQYF	TGTGCCAGCAGCGTGAGCGGGAGCGGCCAGATCGATACGCAGTATTTT
TRBV19	TRBD1	.	19	TRBJ2-6	CASSNPTGTGLSGANVLTF	TGTGCCAGTAGTAACCCAACCGGGACAGGGCTTTCTGGGGCCAACGTCCTGACTTTC
TRBV30	.	.	13	TRBJ1-5	CAWSVTAYQPQHF	TGTGCCTGGAGTGTTACAGCCTATCAGCCCCAGCATTTT
TRBV5-4	TRBD1	.	15	TRBJ2-5	CASSLDRGEVKTQYF	TGTGCCAGCAGCTTGGACAGGGGAGAGGTCAAGACCCAGTACTTC
TRBV29-1	TRBD1	.	13	TRBJ1-2	CSVGEQGGYGYTF	TGCAGCGTTGGGGAACAGGGGGGCTATGGCTACACCTTC
TRBV2	TRBD1	.	15	TRBJ1-5	CASSVLTGGGQPQHF	TGTGCCAGCAGTGTACTCACAGGGGGCGGTCAGCCCCAGCATTTT
TRBV7-6	TRBD2	.	13	TRBJ2-5	CASRTSAFETQYF	TGTGCCAGCAGGACTAGCGCGTTTGAGACCCAGTACTTC
TRBV7-2	.	.	15	TRBJ1-5	CASSLSPGNNQPQHF	TGTGCCAGCAGCTTATCACCCGGGAACAATCAGCCCCAGCATTTT